This entry lists 31 T cell receptor beta chains sequenced from one sample in a study of blood T cells in healthy people across ages. The use of a sample-barcoded 5' primer and a J-beta primer mix characterized a second PCR of about 7 to 12 cycles. Each CDR3 protein is one row after TCRdb ran MiXCR on the 5' RACE reads. The sample consists of approximately 1.5 million distinct CDR3 sequences, roughly two fifths of them appearing once. The sequencing sample was made of blood. The receptors derive from a woman between 18 and 29 years old in good health.

The rearrangement joins TRBV15 to TRBJ1-2, with D hard to call. This CDR3 is built from 14 residues. Germline loops: CDR1 LNHNV, CDR2 YYDKDF (reference sequence). Trimming stripped 0 bases from V and 6 bases from J, with 11 bases between. CDR3 amino acids: CATSRDKNGDGYTF. CDR3 sequence (DNA): TGTGCCACCAGCAGAGATAAGAACGGAGATGGCTACACCTTC. Based on the CDR3 plus reference TRBV15 and TRBJ1-2, the full variable domain is DAMVIQNPRYQVTQFGKPVTLSCSQTLNHNVMYWYQQKSSQAPKLLFHYYDKDFNNEADTPDNFQSRRPNTSFCFLDIRSPGLGDTAMYLCATSRDKNGDGYTFGSGTRLTVV.

This clonotype occurred a few times. The chain links TRBV2 to TRBJ2-1; D may be TRBD1 (5 bases). Trimming took off 7 bases at V and 2 bases at J, with 9 bases between the two ends. Germline CDR1 and CDR2: SNHLY and FYNNEI. The CDR3 is made up of 13 amino acids. The CDR3 region has the DNA TGTGCCAGCACAGGGTACCCCTACAATGAGCAGTTCTTC. Translation gives CASTGYPYNEQFF. The whole variable domain, filled in from reference TRBV2 and TRBJ2-1, reads EPEVTQTPSHQVTQMGQEVILRCVPISNHLYFYWYRQILGQKVEFLVSFYNNEISEKSEIFDDQFSVERPDGSNFTLKIRSTKLEDSAMYFCASTGYPYNEQFFGPGTRLTVL.

The rearrangement links TRBV10-3 to TRBJ2-7; 7 bases line up with TRBD1. CDR1 is ENHRY, CDR2 SYGVKD, per germline. V shed 6 bases, J shed 7 bases, and the junction held 9 bases outside the gene matches. This CDR3 region has 13 residues. The DNA of the CDR3 is TGTGCCATCAGGGGGACAGAACACTATGAGCAGTACTTC. Translated: CAIRGTEHYEQYF.

The rearrangement uses TRBV10-3 and TRBJ1-1, with D possibly matching TRBD1 (5 bases). Germline values: CDR1 ENHRY, CDR2 SYGVKD. This CDR3 is 15 amino acids long. V lost 6 bases, J lost 4 bases, and 18 bases lay in between. CDR3 amino acids: CAISPGAGRGTEAFF. The CDR3 DNA is TGTGCCATCAGCCCCGGGGCAGGAAGGGGCACTGAAGCTTTCTTT.

This clonotype was observed a few times. The genes are TRBV12-3 or TRBV12-4 and TRBJ1-1; no clear D. This CDR3 comprises 13 residues. Trimming removed 5 bases from V and 6 bases from J, with 13 bases in between. DNA for the CDR3: TGTGCCAGCAGTCGGTGGGGAAGGCCTGAAGCTTTCTTT. As protein: CASSRWGRPEAFF.

As concerns this clonotype: An end of the junction differs from the germline gene, which may be a read error. The chain combines TRBV7-7 with TRBJ1-1; possibly TRBD1 for D (5 bases). CDR1 and CDR2 (germline): SSHAT, FNYEAQ (reference sequence). The CDR3 consists of 16 residues. CDR3 amino acids: CASSFCREPPNTEAFF. CDR3 nucleotide sequence: TGTGCTAGCAGCTTTTGCAGGGAACCCCCAAACACTGAAGCTTTCTTT.

This rearrangement joins TRBV5-1 to TRBJ2-7, with TRBD2 matching over 7 bases. CDR3 length equals 14 residues. V gave up 1 base and J gave up 2 bases; unmatched junction bases: 3. Germline V gene data show CDR1 as SGHRS and CDR2 as YFSETQ. The DNA for the CDR3 is TGCGCCAGCAGCTTGTATCGGGGGGCCTACGAGCAGTACTTC. Translated: CASSLYRGAYEQYF. The variable domain in full, completed from reference TRBV5-1 and TRBJ2-7, reads KAGVTQTPRYLIKTRGQQVTLSCSPISGHRSVSWYQQTPGQGLQFLFEYFSETQRNKGNFPGRFSGRQFSNSRSEMNVSTLELGDSALYLCASSLYRGAYEQYFGPGTRLTVT.

This chain connects TRBV12-3 or TRBV12-4 to TRBJ2-2; D unresolved. The CDR3 runs to 12 residues. V was trimmed by 6 bases and J by 7 bases, leaving 9 bases between them. The CDR3 nucleotides are TGTGCCAGCAGAGTTGGCGGCGGGGAGCTGTTTTTT. It translates to CASRVGGGELFF.

The rearrangement joins TRBV25-1 to TRBJ2-1; D unresolved. V dropped 4 bases and J dropped 0 bases, with 10 bases sitting between them. There are 15 residues in the CDR3. Germline lookup yields CDR1 MGHDK and CDR2 SYGVNS. The CDR3 here is CASSALDDSYNEQFF. CDR3 nucleotide sequence: TGTGCCAGCAGTGCCCTGGACGACTCCTACAATGAGCAGTTCTTC.

This clonotype was picked up many times. This chain links TRBV27 with TRBJ1-4, with D maybe TRBD1 (5 bases). CDR3 length: 15 residues. Germline values: CDR1 MNHEY, CDR2 SMNVEV (reference sequence). The V end lost 4 bases, the J end lost 0 bases, and 9 bases lay between the germline ends. The CDR3 bases are TGTGCCAGCAGTTCGCAGGGAGCAACTAATGAAAAACTGTTTTTT. Translation: CASSSQGATNEKLFF.

This clonotype was seen more than once but under ten times. The chain has TRBV12-3 or TRBV12-4 and TRBJ2-1; D ambiguous. The CDR3 has 14 amino acids. The V and J ends lost 3 bases and 5 bases respectively, with 11 bases between them. CDR3 loop: CASSFGFGNNEQFF. In nucleotides, the CDR3 is TGTGCCAGCAGTTTTGGTTTCGGAAACAATGAGCAGTTCTTC.

This chain links TRBV28 with TRBJ1-1; D ambiguous. Germline CDR1 MDHEN, CDR2 SYDVKM. This CDR3 comprises 13 residues. Trimming pared 5 bases from V and 4 bases from J, leaving 11 bases between. The CDR3 nucleotides read TGTGCCAGCAGTAGAGTTACTATCACTGAAGCTTTCTTT. Residues: CASSRVTITEAFF.

Many counts were recorded for this clonotype. This chain connects TRBV2 to TRBJ1-6; possible D gene TRBD1, 5 bases. Trimming stripped 7 bases from V and 10 bases from J, with 11 bases between. This CDR3 spans 12 amino acids. Germline V gene lookup returns CDR1 SNHLY and CDR2 FYNNEI. The CDR3 spells CASTGGVSPLHF. The CDR3, as DNA: TGTGCCAGCACGGGGGGTGTCTCACCCCTCCACTTT.

This chain connects TRBV29-1 to TRBJ2-3; 8 nucleotides line up with TRBD2. With 4 bases clipped from V and 3 bases from J, the junction kept 3 bases outside the gene matches. The length of the CDR3 is 13 residues. The germline V gene encodes CDR1 SQVTM and CDR2 ANQGSEA. As DNA, the CDR3 is TGCAGCGTTGGACTAGCGATGACAGATACGCAGTATTTT. It is translated as CSVGLAMTDTQYF.

This clonotype has just a few counts. This sequence joins TRBV20-1 and TRBJ2-1; 7 bases map to TRBD2. The V gene end was trimmed by 5 bases and the J gene end by 4 bases; junction bases not matched to a gene: 5. Germline V gives CDR1 DFQATT, CDR2 SNEGSKA (reference sequence). The CDR3 sequence is 13 residues long. The CDR3 DNA reads as TGCAGTGCTCCCCGGGGGGAATACAATGAGCAGTTCTTC. Encoded protein: CSAPRGEYNEQFF.

The rearrangement joins TRBV20-1 to TRBJ2-5, with D possibly called TRBD1 or TRBD2 (5 bases each). The DNA matches TRBJ2-7 better at its end, which makes the J call doubtful. The CDR3 has 14 residues. The germline CDR1 and CDR2 sequences are DFQATT and SNEGSKA (reference sequence). The CDR3 protein is CSARLWGSVNEQYF. CDR3 DNA: TGCAGTGCTAGATTATGGGGGTCCGTCAACGAGCAGTACTTC.

The J gene is TRBJ2-3, the V gene TRBV30; D is ambiguous. Germline CDR1 is GTSNPN and CDR2 is SVGIG (reference sequence). The V and J ends lost 0 bases and 1 base respectively, with 5 bases between them. The CDR3 runs to 13 residues. CDR3 protein: CAWSVRRTDTQYF. CDR3 nucleotide sequence: TGTGCCTGGAGTGTACGCCGCACAGATACGCAGTATTTT.

This clonotype showed up just a few times. This CDR3 is CSARRGTGNTIYF. The CDR3 DNA sequence: TGCAGTGCTAGAAGAGGGACAGGAAACACCATATATTTT. V usage is TRBV20-1 and J usage is TRBJ1-3, with D possibly being TRBD1 (6 bases). V shed 2 bases and J shed 4 bases, with 9 bases lying between them. Per the germline V gene, CDR1 is DFQATT and CDR2 is SNEGSKA (reference sequence). This CDR3 contains 13 residues.

The chain couples TRBV27 to TRBJ2-1; 7 bases align to TRBD1. V shed 2 bases and J 7 bases; nucleotides not matched to a gene: 8. The CDR3 spans 15 residues. The V gene's germline CDR1 is MNHEY and CDR2 SMNVEV (reference sequence). The CDR3 spells CASSLRGQLNNEQFF. Written as DNA, the CDR3 is TGTGCCAGCAGTTTACGGGGACAGTTAAATAATGAGCAGTTCTTC.

The chain has TRBV12-3 or TRBV12-4 and TRBJ1-2, with TRBD1 matching 7 bases. The V segment lost 6 bases and the J segment 4 bases; nucleotides outside the gene matches: 5. CDR3 size: 13 residues. The CDR3 DNA reads TGTGCCAGCAGGGGACAGTCTACCTATGGCTACACCTTC. As protein: CASRGQSTYGYTF.

The gene calls are TRBV5-1 and TRBJ1-2, with D possibly TRBD1 on 5 matching bases. The germline V gene has CDR1 SGHRS and CDR2 YFSETQ. The CDR3 is 15 residues long. Trimming left V 1 base short and J 3 bases short, with 13 bases between. CDR3 DNA sequence: TGCGCCAGCAGCTTGTTTGGGGGATCCGACTATGGCTACACCTTC. This translates into CASSLFGGSDYGYTF. Variable domain in full (rest from reference TRBV5-1 and TRBJ1-2): KAGVTQTPRYLIKTRGQQVTLSCSPISGHRSVSWYQQTPGQGLQFLFEYFSETQRNKGNFPGRFSGRQFSNSRSEMNVSTLELGDSALYLCASSLFGGSDYGYTFGSGTRLTVV.

This clonotype was found once. J is TRBJ1-2 and V is TRBV11-2; D gene uncertain. With 1 base removed from V and 0 bases from J, the gap between germline ends came to 6 bases. This CDR3 contains 14 residues. Germline assignment: CDR1 SGHAT and CDR2 FQNNGV. The CDR3 reads CASSLVPSNYGYTF. CDR3 bases: TGTGCCAGCAGCTTAGTGCCCTCTAACTATGGCTACACCTTC.

This clonotype came up once. This chain connects TRBV7-9 to TRBJ2-1; 7 bases map to TRBD2. The CDR3 spans 15 residues. The junction had 12 bases not matched to a gene; V was cut back by 5 bases and J by 8 bases. Germline-derived CDR1 and CDR2 are SEHNR and FQNEAQ (reference sequence). The CDR3 region is CASSPRREKVDEQFF. The CDR3 DNA sequence: TGTGCCAGCAGCCCAAGGCGGGAGAAGGTCGATGAGCAGTTCTTC.

The DNA for the CDR3 is TGTGCCAGCAGTTCGTCTTTTGGGCCCCAGCATTTT. Translating it yields CASSSSFGPQHF. The chain carries TRBV28 and TRBJ1-5; D not certain. V gave up 4 bases and J gave up 9 bases, with 10 bases separating them. Germline CDR1 and CDR2: MDHEN and SYDVKM. The CDR3 is 12 residues long.

This clonotype was counted ten times or more. The J gene is TRBJ2-5, the V gene TRBV29-1; a possible D gene is TRBD1 (6 bases). CDR1 and CDR2 from the germline V gene are SQVTM and ANQGSEA. The V and J ends lost 7 bases and 3 bases respectively, with 15 bases between them. CDR3 length equals 13 residues. CDR3 nucleotides: TGCAGCGCCGGACAGAAAATGAAAGAGACCCAGTACTTC. Its protein is CSAGQKMKETQYF. The full variable domain, its missing parts supplied by reference TRBV29-1 and TRBJ2-5, is SAVISQKPSRDICQRGTSLTIQCQVDSQVTMMFWYRQQPGQSLTLIATANQGSEATYESGFVIDKFPISRPNLTFSTLTVSNMSPEDSSIYLCSAGQKMKETQYFGPGTRLLVL.

The CDR3 here is CASRQTGAMKNIQYF. Here the CDR3 DNA reads TGTGCCAGCAGGCAAACAGGGGCGATGAAAAACATTCAGTACTTC. V is TRBV6-1 and J is TRBJ2-4; 7 positions agree with TRBD1. Germline CDR1 is MNHNS and CDR2 is SASEGT. After removal of 6 bases from V and 4 bases from J, the junction contained 9 bases not matched to a gene. The length of the CDR3 is 15 residues.

V is TRBV4-2 and J is TRBJ2-7, with D perhaps TRBD1 or TRBD2 (6 bases each). This CDR3 region has 16 residues. V lost 0 bases and J 0 bases, leaving 12 bases between the germline ends. Germline CDR1 reads LGHNA; CDR2 reads YNFKEQ. The CDR3 DNA sequence: TGTGCCAGCAGCCAAGAGGGAGGACAGACCTCCTACGAGCAGTACTTC. This sequence encodes CASSQEGGQTSYEQYF.

A remark on this clonotype: Relative to the germline gene, one junction end is altered; a read error may explain this. The chain is built from TRBV7-8 and TRBJ2-2, with D perhaps being TRBD1 or TRBD2 (7 bases each). Germline CDR1 reads SGHVS; CDR2 reads FQNEAQ. The CDR3 has 16 residues. The CDR3 coding sequence is TGTGCCTGCAGCTTAGACAGGGAGGGGAACACCGGGGAGCTGTTTTTT. Translated, it gives CACSLDREGNTGELFF.

This clonotype was counted ten times or more. CDR3 residues: CASSQAGTMYTDTQYF. For the CDR3, the DNA is TGCGCCAGCAGCCAAGCCGGGACCATGTACACAGATACGCAGTATTTT. V usage is TRBV4-1 and J usage is TRBJ2-3, with D perhaps assigned TRBD1 or TRBD2 (5 bases each). Trimming took 1 base from V and 2 from J, leaving 13 bases between them. The germline V gene has CDR1 MGHRA and CDR2 YSYEKL. The CDR3 length is 16 residues.

In regard to this clonotype: Compared with germline, one end of the junction differs, possibly owing to a read error. V is TRBV6-2 or TRBV6-3 and J is TRBJ2-5, with 13 bases matching TRBD2. The assigned J gene may be wrong: the sequence end matches TRBJ2-7 better. The CDR3 sequence is 14 residues long. Germline CDR1 MNHEY, CDR2 SVGEGT. CDR3 loop: CVSRGLAGAYEQYF. CDR3 nucleotide sequence: TGTGTCAGCAGAGGACTAGCGGGGGCCTACGAGCAGTACTTC.

This clonotype was seen a few times. This chain joins TRBV12-3 or TRBV12-4 and TRBJ1-6, with D unclear. Trimming stripped 4 bases from V and 2 bases from J, with 9 bases between. This CDR3 is 15 amino acids long. The CDR3 loop is CASSYQQAYNSPLHF. The CDR3 region has the DNA TGTGCCAGCAGTTATCAACAAGCCTATAATTCACCCCTCCACTTT.